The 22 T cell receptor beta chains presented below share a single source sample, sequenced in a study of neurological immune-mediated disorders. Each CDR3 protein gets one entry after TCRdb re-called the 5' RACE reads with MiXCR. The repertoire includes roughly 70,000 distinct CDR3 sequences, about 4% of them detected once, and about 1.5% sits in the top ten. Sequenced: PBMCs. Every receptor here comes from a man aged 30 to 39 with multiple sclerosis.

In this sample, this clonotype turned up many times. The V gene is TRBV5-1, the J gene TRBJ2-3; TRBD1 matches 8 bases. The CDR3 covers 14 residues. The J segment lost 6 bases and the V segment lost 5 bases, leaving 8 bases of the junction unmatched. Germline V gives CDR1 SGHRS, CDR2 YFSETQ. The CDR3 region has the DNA TGCGCCAGCAGTGGGCAGGGGGCCAGGGATACGCAGTATTTT. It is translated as CASSGQGARDTQYF. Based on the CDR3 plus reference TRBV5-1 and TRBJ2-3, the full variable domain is KAGVTQTPRYLIKTRGQQVTLSCSPISGHRSVSWYQQTPGQGLQFLFEYFSETQRNKGNFPGRFSGRQFSNSRSEMNVSTLELGDSALYLCASSGQGARDTQYFGPGTRLTVL.

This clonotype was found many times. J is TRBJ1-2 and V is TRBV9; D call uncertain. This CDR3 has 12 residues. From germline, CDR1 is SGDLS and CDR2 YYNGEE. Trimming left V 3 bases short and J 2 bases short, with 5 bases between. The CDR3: CASSASNYGYTF. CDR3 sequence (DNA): TGTGCCAGCAGCGCAAGCAACTATGGCTACACCTTC.

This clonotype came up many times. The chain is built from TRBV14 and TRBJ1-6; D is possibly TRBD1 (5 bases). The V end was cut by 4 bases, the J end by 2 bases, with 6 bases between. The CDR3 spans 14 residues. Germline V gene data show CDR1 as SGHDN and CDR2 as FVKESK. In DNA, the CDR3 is TGTGCCAGCAGCCGGGGGGCCTATAATTCACCCCTCCACTTT. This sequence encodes CASSRGAYNSPLHF. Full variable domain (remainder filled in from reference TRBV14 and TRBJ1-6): EAGVTQFPSHSVIEKGQTVTLRCDPISGHDNLYWYRRVMGKEIKFLLHFVKESKQDESGMPNNRFLAERTGGTYSTLKVQPAELEDSGVYFCASSRGAYNSPLHFGNGTRLTVT.

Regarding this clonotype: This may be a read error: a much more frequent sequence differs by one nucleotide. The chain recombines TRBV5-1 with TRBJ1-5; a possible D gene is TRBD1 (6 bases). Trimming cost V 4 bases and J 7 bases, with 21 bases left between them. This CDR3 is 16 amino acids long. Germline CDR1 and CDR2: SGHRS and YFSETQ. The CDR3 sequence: CASSRNPQGEGQPQHF. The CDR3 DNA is TGCGCCAGCAGCCGGAATCCACAGGGCGAAGGACAGCCCCAGCATTTT.

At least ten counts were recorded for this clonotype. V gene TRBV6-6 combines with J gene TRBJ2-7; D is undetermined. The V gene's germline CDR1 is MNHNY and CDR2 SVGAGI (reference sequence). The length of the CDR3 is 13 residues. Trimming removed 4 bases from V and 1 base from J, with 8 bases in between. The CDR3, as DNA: TGTGCCAGCAGTTTCGGCCAATCCTACGAGCAGTACTTC. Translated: CASSFGQSYEQYF.

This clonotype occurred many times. The DNA of the CDR3 is TGTGCCAGCAGTTACTCGACAGAGTGGAACTATGGCTACACCTTC. Protein sequence: CASSYSTEWNYGYTF. The genes are TRBV6-6 and TRBJ1-2, with D tentatively TRBD1 (5 bases). Germline loops: CDR1 MNHNY, CDR2 SVGAGI (reference sequence). The CDR3 is made up of 15 amino acids. V lost 0 bases to trimming and J lost 2 bases, with 10 bases between them.

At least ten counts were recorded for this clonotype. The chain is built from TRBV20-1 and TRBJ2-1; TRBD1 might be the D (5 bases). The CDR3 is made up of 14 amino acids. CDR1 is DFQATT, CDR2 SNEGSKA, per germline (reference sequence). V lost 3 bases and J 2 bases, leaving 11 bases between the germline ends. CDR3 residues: CSASVAGPYNEQFF. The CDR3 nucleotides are TGCAGTGCTAGTGTGGCAGGGCCCTACAATGAGCAGTTCTTC.

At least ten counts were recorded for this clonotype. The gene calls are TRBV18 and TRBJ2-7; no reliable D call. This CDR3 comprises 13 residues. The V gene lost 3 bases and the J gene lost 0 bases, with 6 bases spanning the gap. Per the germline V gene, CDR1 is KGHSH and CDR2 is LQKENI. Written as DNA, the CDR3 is TGTGCCAGCTCACCCGACAACTCCTACGAGCAGTACTTC. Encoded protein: CASSPDNSYEQYF. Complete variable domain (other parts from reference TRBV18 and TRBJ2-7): NAGVMQNPRHLVRRRGQEARLRCSPMKGHSHVYWYRQLPEEGLKFMVYLQKENIIDESGMPKERFSAEFPKEGPSILRIQQVVRGDSAAYFCASSPDNSYEQYFGPGTRLTVT.

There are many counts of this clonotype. Here the CDR3 reads CSALGEGEEAFF. CDR3 nucleotides: TGCAGTGCTCTCGGGGAGGGCGAGGAAGCTTTCTTT. The rearrangement links TRBV20-1 to TRBJ1-1; D unresolved. Trimming left V 5 bases short and J 8 bases short, with 15 bases between. CDR1 and CDR2 from the germline V gene are DFQATT and SNEGSKA (reference sequence). The CDR3 consists of 12 residues.

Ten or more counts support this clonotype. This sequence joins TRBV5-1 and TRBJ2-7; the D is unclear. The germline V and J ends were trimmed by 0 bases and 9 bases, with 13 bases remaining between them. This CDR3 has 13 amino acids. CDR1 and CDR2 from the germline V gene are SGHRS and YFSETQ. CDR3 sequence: CASSLEFGSGQYF. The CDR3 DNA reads TGCGCCAGCAGCTTGGAGTTCGGCTCAGGGCAGTACTTC.

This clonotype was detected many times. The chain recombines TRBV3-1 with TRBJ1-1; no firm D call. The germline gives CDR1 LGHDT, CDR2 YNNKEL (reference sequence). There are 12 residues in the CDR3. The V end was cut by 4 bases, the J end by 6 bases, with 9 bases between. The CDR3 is CASSLWKAEAFF. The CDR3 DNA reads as TGTGCCAGCAGCCTTTGGAAGGCTGAAGCTTTCTTT.

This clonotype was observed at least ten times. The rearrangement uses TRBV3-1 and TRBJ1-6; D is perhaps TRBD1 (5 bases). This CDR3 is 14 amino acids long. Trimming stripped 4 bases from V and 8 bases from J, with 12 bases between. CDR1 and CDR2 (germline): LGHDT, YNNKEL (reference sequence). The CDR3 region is CASSPQGKDSPLHF. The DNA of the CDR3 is TGTGCCAGCAGCCCCCAGGGAAAAGATTCACCCCTCCACTTT.

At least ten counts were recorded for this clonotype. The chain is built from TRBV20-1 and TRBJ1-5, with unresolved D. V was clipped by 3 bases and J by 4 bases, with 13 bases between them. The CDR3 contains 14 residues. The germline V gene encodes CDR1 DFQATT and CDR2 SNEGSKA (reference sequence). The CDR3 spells CSASSGSSNQPQHF. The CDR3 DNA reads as TGCAGTGCTAGTTCCGGGTCGTCGAATCAGCCCCAGCATTTT.

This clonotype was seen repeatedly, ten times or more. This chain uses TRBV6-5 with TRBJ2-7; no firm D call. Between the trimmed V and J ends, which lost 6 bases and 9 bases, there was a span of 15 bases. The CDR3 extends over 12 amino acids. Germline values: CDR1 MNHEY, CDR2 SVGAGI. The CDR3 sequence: CASRGKSSGQYF. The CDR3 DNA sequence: TGTGCCAGCAGGGGAAAATCGAGTGGGCAGTACTTC.

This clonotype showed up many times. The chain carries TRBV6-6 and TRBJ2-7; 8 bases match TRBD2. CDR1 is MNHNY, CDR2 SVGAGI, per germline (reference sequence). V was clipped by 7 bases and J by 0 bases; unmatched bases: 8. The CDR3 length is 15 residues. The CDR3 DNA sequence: TGTGCCAGCACCCCGGCCAGCGGGGGCTCCTACGAGCAGTACTTC. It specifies CASTPASGGSYEQYF.

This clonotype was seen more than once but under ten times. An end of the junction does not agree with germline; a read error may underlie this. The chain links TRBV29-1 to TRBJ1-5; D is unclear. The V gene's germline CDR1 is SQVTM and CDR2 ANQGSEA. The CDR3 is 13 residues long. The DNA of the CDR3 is TGCAGCGTTGAAGTTAGCCCCGACCAGCCCCAGAATTTT. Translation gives CSVEVSPDQPQNF.

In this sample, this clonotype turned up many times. CDR3: CSARAFAGGSTGELFF. In DNA form, the CDR3 reads TGCAGTGCTAGAGCGTTCGCAGGGGGAAGCACCGGGGAGCTGTTTTTT. The rearrangement uses TRBV20-1 and TRBJ2-2; 7 positions match TRBD1. The CDR3 is made up of 16 amino acids. Germline CDR1 is DFQATT and CDR2 is SNEGSKA (reference sequence). V was clipped by 1 base and J by 4 bases; unmatched bases: 9.

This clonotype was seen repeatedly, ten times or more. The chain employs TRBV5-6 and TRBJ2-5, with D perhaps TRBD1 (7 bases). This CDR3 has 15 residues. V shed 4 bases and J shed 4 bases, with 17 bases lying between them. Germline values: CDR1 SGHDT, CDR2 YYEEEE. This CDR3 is CASSRAGAGGETQYF. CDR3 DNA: TGTGCCAGCAGCAGAGCGGGTGCAGGGGGAGAGACCCAGTACTTC.

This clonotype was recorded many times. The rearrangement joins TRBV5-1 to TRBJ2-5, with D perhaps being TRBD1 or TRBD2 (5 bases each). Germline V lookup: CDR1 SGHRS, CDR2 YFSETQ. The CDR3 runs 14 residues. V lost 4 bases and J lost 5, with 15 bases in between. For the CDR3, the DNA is TGCGCCAGCAGCAGGGGACGGATGATGGAGACCCAGTACTTC. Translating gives CASSRGRMMETQYF. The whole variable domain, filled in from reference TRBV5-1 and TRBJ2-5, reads KAGVTQTPRYLIKTRGQQVTLSCSPISGHRSVSWYQQTPGQGLQFLFEYFSETQRNKGNFPGRFSGRQFSNSRSEMNVSTLELGDSALYLCASSRGRMMETQYFGPGTRLLVL.

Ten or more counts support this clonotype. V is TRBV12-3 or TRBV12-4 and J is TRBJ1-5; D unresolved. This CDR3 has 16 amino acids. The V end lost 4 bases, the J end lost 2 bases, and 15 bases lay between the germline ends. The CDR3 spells CASSSQIFDGNQPQHF. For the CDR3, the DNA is TGTGCCAGCAGTTCACAGATTTTCGATGGCAATCAGCCCCAGCATTTT.

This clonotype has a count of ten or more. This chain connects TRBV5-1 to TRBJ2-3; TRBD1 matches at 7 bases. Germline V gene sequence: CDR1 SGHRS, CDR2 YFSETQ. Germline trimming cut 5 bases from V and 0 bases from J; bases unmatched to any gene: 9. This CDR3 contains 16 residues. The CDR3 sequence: CASRVGTVLSTDTQYF. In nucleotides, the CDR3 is TGCGCCAGCAGGGTGGGGACAGTATTGAGCACAGATACGCAGTATTTT.

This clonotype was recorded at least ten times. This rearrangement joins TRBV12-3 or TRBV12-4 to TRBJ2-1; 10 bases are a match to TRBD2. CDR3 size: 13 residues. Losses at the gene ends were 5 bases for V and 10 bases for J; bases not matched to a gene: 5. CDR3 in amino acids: CASSPSGGGEQFF. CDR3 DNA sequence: TGTGCCAGCAGTCCCAGCGGGGGGGGCGAGCAGTTCTTC.